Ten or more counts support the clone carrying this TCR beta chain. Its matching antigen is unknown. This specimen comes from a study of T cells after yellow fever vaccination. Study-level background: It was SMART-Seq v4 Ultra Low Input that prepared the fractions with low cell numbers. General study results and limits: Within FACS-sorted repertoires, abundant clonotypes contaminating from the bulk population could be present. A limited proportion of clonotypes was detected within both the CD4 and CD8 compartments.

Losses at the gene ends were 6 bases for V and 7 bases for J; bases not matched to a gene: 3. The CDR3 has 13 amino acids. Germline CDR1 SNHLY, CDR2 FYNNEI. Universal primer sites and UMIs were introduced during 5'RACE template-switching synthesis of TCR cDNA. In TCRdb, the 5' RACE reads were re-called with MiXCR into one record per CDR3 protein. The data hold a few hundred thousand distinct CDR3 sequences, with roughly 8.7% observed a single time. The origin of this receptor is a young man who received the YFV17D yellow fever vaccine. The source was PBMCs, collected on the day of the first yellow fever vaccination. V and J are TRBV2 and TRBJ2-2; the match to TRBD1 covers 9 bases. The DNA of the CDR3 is TGTGCCAGCAGGGGACAGGGAGGCGGGGAGCTGTTTTTT. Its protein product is CASRGQGGGELFF.